The 30 T cell receptor beta chains below come from one sample, sequenced in a study of blood T cell repertoires in COVID-19. This table comes from immunoSEQ multiplex PCR, and its TCRdb copy is limited to in-frame clones, with some not included. The sample holds approximately 170,000 clones, about 81% seen once. The sequenced sample was PBMCs or T cells enriched from blood (not recorded which). The source is a woman in her thirties who had recovered from COVID-19.

The chain couples TRBV20-1 to TRBJ2-5; perhaps TRBD1 as D (5 bases). CDR1 is DFQATT, CDR2 SNEGSKA, per germline (reference sequence). Trimming cost V 3 bases and J 4 bases, with 6 bases left between them. The CDR3 consists of 11 residues. The CDR3 here is CSARGPETQYF. The CDR3 coding sequence is TGCAGTGCTAGGGGGCCAGAGACCCAGTACTTC.

This clone was seen a handful of times. The genes are TRBV3-1 (or the pseudogene TRBV3-2) and TRBJ2-5; 13 bases fit TRBD2. The CDR3 totals 17 residues. The germline CDR1 and CDR2 sequences are LGHDT and YNNKEL (reference sequence). V lost 4 bases, J lost 5 bases, and 10 bases stayed unmatched. CDR3: CASSRTSGSLNRETQYF. In DNA form, the CDR3 reads TGTGCCAGCAGCCGGACTAGCGGGAGTTTGAATCGGGAGACCCAGTACTTC.

A single count supports this clone. J is TRBJ2-7 and V is TRBV28; a weak D match, TRBD1 (5 bases). V was trimmed by 6 bases and J by 4 bases, leaving 10 bases between them. This CDR3 has 12 amino acids. The germline CDR1 and CDR2 sequences are MDHEN and SYDVKM. The CDR3 is CASRQVGYEQYF. Here the CDR3 DNA reads TGTGCCAGCAGACAGGTTGGATACGAGCAGTACTTC.

V gene TRBV3-1 (or the pseudogene TRBV3-2) combines with J gene TRBJ2-3; D is ambiguous. Trimming shortened V by 4 bases and J by 2 bases, and 19 bases separated the two germline ends. The CDR3 loop spans 17 amino acids. CDR1 and CDR2 (germline): LGHDT, YNNKEL (reference sequence). The chain's CDR3 is CASSPQRGASPTDTQYF. The CDR3 region has the DNA TGTGCCAGCAGCCCCCAAAGAGGCGCGTCACCCACAGATACGCAGTATTTT.

V gene TRBV4-2 combines with J gene TRBJ1-6; 7 nucleotides align to TRBD1. Looked up from germline, CDR1 is LGHNA and CDR2 is YNFKEQ. The CDR3 totals 18 residues. The J segment lost 0 bases and the V segment lost 3 bases, leaving 8 bases of the junction unmatched. The CDR3 protein is CASSQGTALSSYNSPLHF. The DNA for the CDR3 is TGTGCCAGCAGCCAGGGGACAGCGCTCAGCTCCTATAATTCACCCCTCCACTTT.

This sequence joins TRBV19 and TRBJ2-1; 8 bases are a match to TRBD1. The germline gives CDR1 LNHDA, CDR2 SQIVND (reference sequence). V gave up 6 bases and J gave up 6 bases; unmatched junction bases: 7. There are 14 residues in the CDR3. The CDR3 spells CASRDRALPNEQFF. CDR3 nucleotides: TGTGCCAGTAGGGACAGGGCACTCCCCAATGAGCAGTTCTTC. Together with reference TRBV19 and TRBJ2-1, the CDR3 gives the full variable domain: DGGITQSPKYLFRKEGQNVTLSCEQNLNHDAMYWYRQDPGQGLRLIYYSQIVNDFQKGDIAEGYSVSREKKESFPLTVTSAQKNPTAFYLCASRDRALPNEQFFGPGTRLTVL.

This clone turned up a few times. The chain links TRBV6-4 to TRBJ1-2; 9 nucleotides match TRBD1. This CDR3 is built from 14 residues. Looked up from germline, CDR1 is MRHNA and CDR2 is SNTAGT. The V and J ends lost 6 bases and 7 bases, in that order; junction bases with no gene match: 9. CDR3 DNA: TGTGCCAGCAGACCGGGACAGGGCGGAGTTGGCTACACCTTC. Protein sequence: CASRPGQGGVGYTF.

This clone was observed a few times. This rearrangement joins TRBV9 to TRBJ1-3; TRBD1 is a possible D gene (6 bases). The CDR3 totals 15 residues. Germline CDR1 and CDR2: SGDLS and YYNGEE. Trimming took 3 bases from V and 3 from J, leaving 13 bases between them. The CDR3: CASSASGQYGNTIYF. DNA for the CDR3: TGTGCCAGCAGCGCCTCAGGACAGTATGGAAACACCATATATTTT.

This chain connects TRBV3-1 (or the pseudogene TRBV3-2) to TRBJ2-7; 10 bases match TRBD2. V was pared by 4 bases and J by 3 bases, with 6 bases of the junction left unmatched. Looked up from germline, CDR1 is LGHDT and CDR2 is YNNKEL (reference sequence). The CDR3 runs 15 residues. DNA for the CDR3: TGTGCCAGCAGCCCGACTCTAGCGGGAGTCTACGAGCAGTACTTC. It specifies CASSPTLAGVYEQYF.

The chain uses TRBV18 and TRBJ2-5, with 10 bases identical to TRBD2. Per the germline V gene, CDR1 is KGHSH and CDR2 is LQKENI. CDR3 size: 14 residues. J lost 1 base, V lost 5 bases, and 1 base had no gene match. The CDR3, as DNA: TGTGCCAGCTCATCTAGCGGGGGCCAAGAGACCCAGTACTTC. This gives the protein CASSSSGGQETQYF. Based on the CDR3 plus reference TRBV18 and TRBJ2-5, the full variable domain is NAGVMQNPRHLVRRRGQEARLRCSPMKGHSHVYWYRQLPEEGLKFMVYLQKENIIDESGMPKERFSAEFPKEGPSILRIQQVVRGDSAAYFCASSSSGGQETQYFGPGTRLLVL.

The chain links TRBV6-6 to TRBJ1-1; D not resolved. The germline V gene encodes CDR1 MNHNY and CDR2 SVGAGI (reference sequence). V shed 10 bases and J shed 2 bases, with 11 bases lying between them. This CDR3 spans 12 amino acids. The CDR3 sequence is CATVQANTEAFF. The DNA for the CDR3 is TGTGCCACAGTCCAGGCAAACACTGAAGCTTTCTTT.

CDR3 nucleotides: TGTGCCAGTAGCCCCAGGGGAGGGGCGCAGTACTTC. Translating gives CASSPRGGAQYF. This chain connects TRBV19 to TRBJ2-7; D possibly corresponds to TRBD2 (7 bases). V was cut by 6 bases and J by 9 bases, with 15 bases left in between. Germline CDR1 LNHDA, CDR2 SQIVND (reference sequence). This CDR3 has 12 amino acids.

The chain recombines TRBV28 with TRBJ2-7; 7 nucleotides match TRBD2. The V gene end was trimmed by 9 bases and the J gene end by 6 bases; junction bases not matched to a gene: 14. The CDR3 loop spans 14 amino acids. CDR1 and CDR2 from the germline V gene are MDHEN and SYDVKM. CDR3 in amino acids: CARSKAGAVGEQYF. CDR3 bases: TGTGCCAGATCTAAGGCGGGAGCGGTCGGCGAGCAGTACTTC.

Regarding this clone: One end of the junction does not line up with germline, which may come from a read error. This chain joins TRBV7-7 and TRBJ2-5; 9 bases align to TRBD2. Germline V lookup: CDR1 SSHAT, CDR2 FNYEAQ (reference sequence). The CDR3 is 17 residues long. This chain's CDR3 is CASSLALVAGARMAQYF. CDR3 bases: TGTGCTAGCAGCTTAGCGTTGGTAGCGGGGGCCCGGATGGCCCAGTACTTC.

The chain carries TRBV2 and TRBJ2-1; weak D call: TRBD2 (5 bases). Germline V gene data show CDR1 as SNHLY and CDR2 as FYNNEI. The ends were cut back, 3 bases at V and 7 bases at J, with 7 bases in the middle. CDR3 length: 12 amino acids. The CDR3 DNA sequence: TGTGCCAGCAGTGACACGGGGAATGAGCAGTTCTTC. Protein product: CASSDTGNEQFF.

The chain links TRBV20-1 to TRBJ1-5; 7 nucleotides match TRBD1. Looked up from germline, CDR1 is DFQATT and CDR2 is SNEGSKA (reference sequence). J lost 8 bases, V lost 3 bases, and 1 base had no gene match. There are 11 residues in the CDR3. This CDR3 reads CSASGQEPQHF. The CDR3, as DNA: TGCAGTGCTAGTGGACAGGAGCCCCAGCATTTT.

J is TRBJ1-1 and V is TRBV4-2; 9 bases match TRBD1. CDR3 length: 19 amino acids. V lost 0 bases, J lost 1 base, and 12 bases stayed unmatched. Germline V gives CDR1 LGHNA, CDR2 YNFKEQ. This chain's CDR3 is CASSQDPGQGIIGNTEAFF. The CDR3 DNA follows: TGTGCCAGCAGCCAAGACCCGGGACAGGGCATCATAGGGAACACTGAAGCTTTCTTT.

The gene calls are TRBV21-1 and TRBJ2-7; the table's TRBD2 call for D was not verified on the DNA. TRBV21-1 counts as a pseudogene. This CDR3 has 16 amino acids. This CDR3 is CASSKAGGLNSYEQYF. CDR3 coding DNA: TGTGCCAGCAGCAAAGCCGGGGGGCTAAACTCCTACGAGCAGTACTTC.

V gene TRBV18 combines with J gene TRBJ2-1; a weak D match, TRBD2 (6 bases). Germline V gene sequence: CDR1 KGHSH, CDR2 LQKENI. Trimming took off 6 bases at V and 4 bases at J, with 13 bases between the two ends. This CDR3 has 14 residues. The CDR3 DNA follows: TGTGCCAGCTCTCGCGTTCGGGAGTACAATGAGCAGTTCTTC. Encoded protein: CASSRVREYNEQFF.

The chain is built from TRBV5-6 and TRBJ1-3; D gene uncertain. This CDR3 region has 15 residues. CDR1 SGHDT and CDR2 YYEEEE come from the germline V gene. V lost 4 bases and J 0 bases, leaving 11 bases between the germline ends. The CDR3 nucleotides read TGTGCCAGCAGCAACTCGGGGTTCTCTGGAAACACCATATATTTT. It is translated as CASSNSGFSGNTIYF. Using reference TRBV5-6 and TRBJ1-3 for the parts outside the CDR3, the full variable domain is DAGVTQSPTHLIKTRGQQVTLRCSPKSGHDTVSWYQQALGQGPQFIFQYYEEEERQRGNFPDRFSGHQFPNYSSELNVNALLLGDSALYLCASSNSGFSGNTIYFGEGSWLTVV.

This chain uses TRBV5-1 with TRBJ2-3, with 7 bases matching TRBD2. Germline CDR1 and CDR2: SGHRS and YFSETQ. The V gene end was trimmed by 7 bases and the J gene end by 0 bases; junction bases not matched to a gene: 5. The CDR3 covers 14 residues. CDR3 coding DNA: TGCGCCAGCGGCAGCGGGACTAGCACAGATACGCAGTATTTT. Residues: CASGSGTSTDTQYF. The variable domain in full, completed from reference TRBV5-1 and TRBJ2-3, reads KAGVTQTPRYLIKTRGQQVTLSCSPISGHRSVSWYQQTPGQGLQFLFEYFSETQRNKGNFPGRFSGRQFSNSRSEMNVSTLELGDSALYLCASGSGTSTDTQYFGPGTRLTVL.

The V gene is TRBV5-1, the J gene TRBJ1-5; tentative D call: TRBD1 (5 bases). V lost 0 bases and J 3 bases, leaving 10 bases between the germline ends. Germline values: CDR1 SGHRS, CDR2 YFSETQ. The CDR3 runs 15 residues. As DNA, the CDR3 is TGCGCCAGCAGCTTGGAGCCAGGGCACAATCAGCCCCAGCATTTT. It encodes CASSLEPGHNQPQHF.

This chain uses TRBV2 with TRBJ2-3; 7 nucleotides agree with TRBD2. This CDR3 has 13 residues. The trim removed 7 bases at V and 3 bases at J, leaving 4 bases unmatched. In germline, CDR1 is SNHLY, CDR2 FYNNEI. DNA for the CDR3: TGTGCCAGCACGAGCGGGGAGACAGATACGCAGTATTTT. It is translated as CASTSGETDTQYF.

The J gene is TRBJ2-1, the V gene TRBV7-2; TRBD1 matches at 7 bases. Trimming removed 6 bases from V and 3 bases from J; junction bases left unmatched: 8. Germline CDR1 reads SGHTA; CDR2 reads FQGNSA. CDR3 length: 15 amino acids. CDR3 protein: CASRPPGQSYNEQFF. The CDR3 DNA sequence: TGTGCCAGCAGGCCGCCGGGACAGAGCTACAATGAGCAGTTCTTC.

The V gene is TRBV7-9, the J gene TRBJ1-4; TRBD1 is a possible D gene (5 bases). Trimming left V 5 bases short and J 0 bases short, with 10 bases between. This CDR3 is built from 15 residues. Per the germline V gene, CDR1 is SEHNR and CDR2 is FQNEAQ (reference sequence). The CDR3 protein is CASSPQTATNEKLFF. The CDR3 DNA follows: TGTGCCAGCAGCCCCCAGACAGCAACTAATGAAAAACTGTTTTTT.

The chain is built from TRBV3-1 (or the pseudogene TRBV3-2) and TRBJ1-2; the D gene is possibly TRBD1 (5 bases). Germline assignment: CDR1 LGHDT and CDR2 YNNKEL (reference sequence). Trimming left V 0 bases short and J 5 bases short, with 10 bases between. The CDR3 is made up of 14 amino acids. CDR3 in amino acids: CASSQDLGRYGYTF. CDR3 sequence (DNA): TGTGCCAGCAGCCAAGATCTGGGGCGGTATGGCTACACCTTC.

The V call is TRBV4-1, the J call TRBJ2-1; tentative D call: TRBD2 (5 bases). This CDR3 has 11 amino acids. CDR1 and CDR2 from the germline V gene are MGHRA and YSYEKL. V lost 7 bases and J 9 bases, leaving 10 bases between the germline ends. This chain's CDR3 is CASTEGAEQFF. DNA of the CDR3: TGCGCCAGCACCGAGGGCGCTGAGCAGTTCTTC.

The chain couples TRBV28 to TRBJ1-5; D is unresolved. CDR3 length equals 12 residues. Germline V gene sequence: CDR1 MDHEN, CDR2 SYDVKM. Trimming pared 6 bases from V and 3 bases from J, leaving 6 bases between. CDR3 residues: CASSKNNQPQHF. The CDR3 nucleotides read TGTGCCAGCAGCAAAAACAATCAGCCCCAGCATTTT.

This clone showed up just once. The rearrangement links TRBV7-2 to TRBJ1-2, with D possibly matching TRBD1 (6 bases). V was cut by 5 bases and J by 4 bases, with 20 bases left in between. The CDR3 has 16 amino acids. Germline CDR1 is SGHTA and CDR2 is FQGNSA. CDR3 sequence (DNA): TGTGCCAGCAGCATAATCCCCCAGGGGAGAGTCTATGGCTACACCTTC. The encoded protein is CASSIIPQGRVYGYTF.

CDR3 sequence (DNA): TGTGCCAGCCGGAGTGACAGGGGCAATCAGCCCCAGCATTTT. Translation gives CASRSDRGNQPQHF. The rearrangement joins TRBV28 to TRBJ1-5, with 7 bases that match TRBD1. Germline values: CDR1 MDHEN, CDR2 SYDVKM. The CDR3 is made up of 14 amino acids. The ends lost 8 bases at V and 2 bases at J; junction bases unmatched: 6. The whole variable domain, filled in from reference TRBV28 and TRBJ1-5, reads DVKVTQSSRYLVKRTGEKVFLECVQDMDHENMFWYRQDPGLGLRLIYFSYDVKMKEKGDIPEGYSVSREKKERFSLILESASTNQTSMYLCASRSDRGNQPQHFGDGTRLSIL.